The clone carrying this T cell receptor (beta chain) was detected only a few times. This record comes from a study of blood T cells in healthy people across ages. Germline values: CDR1 SNHLY, CDR2 FYNNEI. The CDR3 sequence is 15 residues long. Between the trimmed V and J ends, which lost 0 bases and 2 bases, there was a span of 11 bases. Primed by a sample-barcoded 5' primer and a J-beta primer mix, a second PCR proceeded for 7 to 11 cycles. TCRdb passed the 5' RACE reads through MiXCR, listing each CDR3 protein once. The sample gives roughly 1,500,000 distinct CDR3 sequences, approximately 32% of which show up once; approximately 10% is in the top ten.

Sequenced sample: blood. The sequence was obtained from a woman aged 30 to 39 in good health. This rearrangement joins TRBV2 to TRBJ2-7; a weak D match, TRBD1 (6 bases). The CDR3 loop reads CASSEAGTPTYEQYF. The CDR3 DNA follows: TGTGCCAGCAGTGAAGCCGGGACACCTACCTACGAGCAGTACTTC.